This section outlines one TCR beta chain sequence together with its context. CDR3 length: 15 residues. The ends lost 3 bases at V and 0 bases at J; junction bases unmatched: 2. Germline V gives CDR1 SNHLY, CDR2 FYNNEI. Profiling relied on immunoSEQ multiplex PCR, and the TCRdb table lists in-frame clones only, not all of them. This table has about 1,500,000 clones, around 95% appearing once. The sample comes from a study of shared clonotypes between healthy human individuals. Material for sequencing was naive CD4+ T cells sorted from blood. Stated subset: CD45RA+ positively selected. This TCR derives from a man aged 25-40 years in good health. J is TRBJ1-5 and V is TRBV2; 7 nucleotides align to TRBD1. The DNA for the CDR3 is TGTGCCAGCAGTGAGGGACAGTATAGCAATCAGCCCCAGCATTTT. Its protein is CASSEGQYSNQPQHF.